This TCR beta chain is from a study of cytomegalovirus exposure and HLA in healthy donors. The CDR3 length is 18 residues. The germline CDR1 and CDR2 sequences are GTSNPN and SVGIG (reference sequence). Unmatched junction bases numbered 16, after V lost 3 bases and J lost 0 bases. PCR employed 60 Vbeta and 13 Jbeta primers. TCRdb's table, derived via immunoSEQ multiplex PCR, lists solely in-frame clones and lacks some. This table lists more than 65,000 clones. This clonotype was sampled from a man in his forties in good health and CMV-seronegative. The source material was PBMCs. This chain joins TRBV30 and TRBJ1-1; 7 positions match TRBD1. The CDR3 protein is CAWSNPYYAQGVNTEAFF. The CDR3 DNA follows: TGTGCCTGGAGCAATCCGTACTACGCCCAGGGGGTGAACACTGAAGCTTTCTTT.